Given below is one TCR beta chain in context. This sample is drawn from a study of CD8 T cells in Susac syndrome. The multiple sclerosis control group was made up of treatment-naive patients with stable or active relapsing-remitting disease. Negative isolation yielded the CD8+ and CD4+ T cells, while FACS enriched the TEMRA cells. When the RNA was reverse transcribed, random hexamers were used with an input of roughly 0.5 to 1 ug. TCRdb analysed the immunoSEQ multiplex PCR reads with MiXCR anew, one entry per CDR3 protein. Of some 260,000 distinct CDR3 sequences listed, 93% are singletons. CDR3 size: 16 residues. V gave up 4 bases and J gave up 1 base; unmatched junction bases: 4. Germline assignment: CDR1 LGHDT and CDR2 YNNKEL (reference sequence).

The TCR sequence derives from a human donor with multiple sclerosis. V and J are TRBV3-1 and TRBJ2-2; 9 nucleotides agree with TRBD1. Sequencing input: CD4+ T cells from PBMCs. CDR3 sequence (DNA): TGTGCCAGCAGCCCCGACAGGGGGTTGAACACCGGGGAGCTGTTTTTT. Translation: CASSPDRGLNTGELFF.